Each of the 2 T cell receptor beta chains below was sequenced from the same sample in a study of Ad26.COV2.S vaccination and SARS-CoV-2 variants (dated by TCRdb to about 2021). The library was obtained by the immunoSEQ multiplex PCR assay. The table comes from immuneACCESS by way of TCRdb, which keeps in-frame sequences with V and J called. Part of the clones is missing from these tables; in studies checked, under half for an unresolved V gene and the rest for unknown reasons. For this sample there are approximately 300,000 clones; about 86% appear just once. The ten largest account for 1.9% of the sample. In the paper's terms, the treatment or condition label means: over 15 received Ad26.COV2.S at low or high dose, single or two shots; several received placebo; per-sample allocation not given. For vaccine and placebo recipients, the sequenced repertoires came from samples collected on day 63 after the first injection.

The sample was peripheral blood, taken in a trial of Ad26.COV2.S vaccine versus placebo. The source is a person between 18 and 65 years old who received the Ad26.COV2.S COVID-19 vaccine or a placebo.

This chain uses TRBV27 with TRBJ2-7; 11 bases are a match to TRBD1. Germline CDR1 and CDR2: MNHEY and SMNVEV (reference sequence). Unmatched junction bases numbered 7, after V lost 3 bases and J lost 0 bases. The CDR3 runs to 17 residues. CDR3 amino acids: CASSFWTGGTTSYEQYF. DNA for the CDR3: TGTGCCAGCAGTTTCTGGACAGGGGGCACTACCTCCTACGAGCAGTACTTC.

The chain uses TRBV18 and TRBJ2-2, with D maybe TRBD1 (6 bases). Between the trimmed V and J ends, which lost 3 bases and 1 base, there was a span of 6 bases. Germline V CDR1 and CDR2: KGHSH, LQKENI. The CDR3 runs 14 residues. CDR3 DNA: TGTGCCAGCTCACCGGACAGGAACACCGGGGAGCTGTTTTTT. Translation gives CASSPDRNTGELFF.